A selection of T cell receptor beta chains follows, all from one sample in a study of synovial regulatory T cells in juvenile arthritis. Sequencing was performed with immunoSEQ multiplex PCR; in TCRdb, only in-frame clones are kept and a portion is missing. This sample's clone table lists just under 10,000 clones. The sample comprised Treg cells from blood. The receptors stem from a donor aged 2-30 years with juvenile idiopathic arthritis. Each CDR3 is given with its conserved first and last residue. Fields, in order: V gene, J gene, CDR3 protein.

>TRBV5-6|TRBJ2-4
CASSQGYAKNIQYF
>TRBV7-3|TRBJ1-1
CASSSGAGTEAFF
>TRBV5-1|TRBJ2-3
CASSSPRASGRASQGHTQYF
>TRBV10-3|TRBJ2-4
CAISESVGSAKNIQYF
>TRBV4-1|TRBJ2-7
CASSYRQVGTYEQYF
>TRBV7-2|TRBJ2-7
CASSLGQEQYF
>TRBV15|TRBJ2-7
CATSRDRPDEQYF
>TRBV7-6|TRBJ2-1
CASSAGGNNEQFF
>TRBV6-1|TRBJ1-2
CASSEVGANGYTF
>TRBV27|TRBJ2-7
CASSFSLGTGAREQYF
>TRBV10-3|TRBJ1-2
CAIRDRDRDAVGNYGYTF
>TRBV18|TRBJ2-5
CASSPQGQVGETQYF
>TRBV5-4|TRBJ2-1
CASSLSPVASYNEQFF
>TRBV6-5|TRBJ2-2
CASTYSGRANTGELFF
>TRBV19|TRBJ1-1
CASSYRDRAEAFF
>TRBV18|TRBJ2-7
CASSPLSQFDWYRQYF
>TRBV5-6|TRBJ1-2
CASKWAGDYGYTF